What follows is one T cell receptor (beta chain) and its context. The antigen remains undetermined. Patients aged 18 to 65 with hyperthyroidism were newly diagnosed, with duration under 2 months. Diagnoses were made from clinical symptoms, serum measures (thyroxine and TRAb), thyroid ultrasound and orbital computed tomography. This entry comes from a study of T cells in Graves' hyperthyroidism and ophthalmopathy. Findings of the study overall: Ophthalmopathy was predicted by the model a median of 6.5 months ahead of onset.

From germline, CDR1 is MNHEY and CDR2 SVGEGT. J was trimmed by 4 bases and V by 0 bases; bases with no gene match: 6. This CDR3 comprises 16 residues. Amplification targeted TCR beta CDR3 regions from RNA transcripts. First-round RT-PCR with HTBI primers amplified the TCR CDR3 region. TCRdb reanalysed the multiplex PCR reads using MiXCR and keeps one entry per CDR3 protein. This sample has hundreds of thousands of distinct CDR3 sequences, with 18% found just once. The J gene is TRBJ2-7, the V gene TRBV6-2 or TRBV6-3; 10 positions agree with TRBD2. The receptor was derived from a woman in her fifties or sixties with Graves' hyperthyroidism that later progressed to Graves' ophthalmopathy. The sequenced material came from blood. The CDR3 sequence is CASSYSRTSGYYEQYF. The CDR3 DNA reads TGTGCCAGCAGTTACTCTCGGACTAGCGGTTATTACGAGCAGTACTTC.